The rows below give T cell receptor beta chains drawn from one sample of a study of pediatric ulcerative colitis. The table came from immunoSEQ multiplex PCR; TCRdb's copy has only in-frame clones and leaves some out. The sample gives about 60,000 clones, around 87% of which show up once; 1.5% is in the top ten. The sequencing sample was made of blood. The receptor set was obtained from a boy younger than 18 who was a control in a study of pediatric ulcerative colitis. Each CDR3 is given with its conserved first and last residue. The D gene is left open where the match is weak. Clone size is not always given. Where it is, it says once, few, many or a class for expanded clones.

TRBV6-4,TRBJ2-1,.,.,15,CASSDRAGADNEQFF,TGTGCCAGCAGTGACCGGGCGGGGGCGGACAATGAGCAGTTCTTC
TRBV4-3,TRBJ1-4,.,.,19,CASSTEPGTGTILNEKLFF,TGCGCCAGCAGCACGGAGCCCGGGACCGGCACAATCCTGAATGAAAAACTGTTTTTT
TRBV19,TRBJ1-1,.,.,13,CASSPMMGTEAFF,TGTGCCAGTAGTCCGATGATGGGCACTGAAGCTTTCTTT
TRBV2,TRBJ2-3,.,.,13,CASSDLVGDTQYF,TGTGCCAGCAGTGATCTCGTGGGGGATACGCAGTATTTT
TRBV2,TRBJ2-3,.,TRBD1,15,CASRSGDSFTDTQYF,TGTGCCAGCAGGAGTGGGGACAGTTTCACAGATACGCAGTATTTT
TRBV6-6,TRBJ2-7,.,TRBD2,13,CASSGGSLREQYF,TGTGCCAGCTCGGGGGGTTCGTTGCGGGAGCAGTACTTC
TRBV5-1,TRBJ1-1,.,.,14,CASSDGGFGSEAFF,TGCGCCAGCAGCGACGGCGGATTCGGGTCTGAAGCTTTCTTT
TRBV11-2,TRBJ2-7,.,TRBD2,15,CASSLVGGATYEQYF,TGTGCCAGCAGCTTAGTCGGGGGGGCAACCTACGAGCAGTACTTC
TRBV11-1,TRBJ1-1,.,.,12,CASSSRAGEAFF,TGTGCCAGCAGCTCCAGGGCGGGAGAAGCTTTCTTT
TRBV12-5,TRBJ1-1,.,TRBD1,18,CASAQGQASGSMNTEAFF,TGTGCTAGTGCCCAAGGACAGGCCAGCGGGAGTATGAACACTGAAGCTTTCTTT
TRBV5-1,TRBJ1-1,once,.,14,CASSLGTTGTEAFF,TGCGCCAGCAGCTTGGGGACGACCGGCACTGAAGCTTTCTTT
TRBV6-5,TRBJ2-1,.,TRBD2,14,CASRLAGGWDEQFF,TGTGCCAGCAGGCTAGCGGGGGGTTGGGATGAGCAGTTCTTC
TRBV4-2,TRBJ2-3,once,TRBD2,17,CASSHELAGGPTDTQYF,TGTGCCAGCAGCCACGAGCTAGCGGGAGGGCCAACAGATACGCAGTATTTT
TRBV6-1,TRBJ1-5,.,.,16,CASREFGSGGKQPQHF,TGTGCCAGCAGGGAATTTGGGTCGGGCGGGAAGCAGCCCCAGCATTTT
TRBV6-5,TRBJ1-2,once,TRBD1,15,CASSYSGQDALRYTF,TGTGCCAGCAGTTACTCCGGACAGGACGCCCTACGCTACACCTTC
TRBV7-2,TRBJ2-4,.,TRBD1,16,CASSSRQGKAKNIQYF,TGTGCCAGCAGCTCCAGACAGGGGAAAGCCAAAAACATTCAGTACTTC
TRBV9,TRBJ2-6,.,TRBD1,19,CASSGPSTGVNSGANVLTF,TGTGCCAGCAGCGGTCCCTCCACAGGGGTAAACTCTGGGGCCAACGTCCTGACTTTC
TRBV7-2,TRBJ2-7,once,.,14,CASSLGQGFDEQYF,TGTGCCAGCAGCTTAGGGCAGGGGTTCGACGAGCAGTACTTC
TRBV9,TRBJ1-2,once,.,13,CASSPPDRDGYTF,TGTGCCAGCAGCCCCCCGGACCGAGACGGCTACACCTTC
TRBV2,TRBJ2-7,few,.,15,CASSESGRSSYEQYF,TGTGCCAGCAGTGAATCCGGCAGGAGCTCCTACGAGCAGTACTTC
TRBV6-6,TRBJ1-1,few,.,16,CASSYDEGLLNTEAFF,TGTGCCAGCAGTTACGACGAGGGATTACTGAACACTGAAGCTTTCTTT
TRBV6-5,TRBJ1-6,once,.,13,CASSQDVHSPLHF,TGTGCCAGCAGCCAAGATGTTCATTCACCCCTCCACTTT
TRBV6-4,TRBJ2-1,.,.,16,CASSVSGPSSYNEQFF,TGTGCCAGCAGTGTCTCGGGTCCTAGCTCCTACAATGAGCAGTTCTTC
TRBV6-5,TRBJ1-4,.,.,13,CASSFNIGEKLFF,TGTGCCAGCAGTTTCAATATTGGGGAAAAACTGTTTTTT
TRBV18,TRBJ1-1,.,TRBD1,18,CASSPPRVDRGRSAEAFF,TGTGCCAGCTCACCACCGAGGGTTGACAGGGGGCGTTCGGCCGAAGCTTTCTTT
TRBV6-1,TRBJ2-7,.,.,14,CASSVRVWQYEQYF,TGTGCCAGCAGTGTCAGGGTCTGGCAGTACGAGCAGTACTTC
TRBV18,TRBJ1-2,.,.,16,CASSPTPGVGADGYTF,TGTGCCAGCTCACCGACCCCGGGAGTGGGGGCCGATGGCTACACCTTC
TRBV19,TRBJ2-1,once,TRBD2,15,CASSNSGRALHEQFF,TGTGCCAGTAGTAACAGCGGGAGGGCCCTCCATGAGCAGTTCTTC
TRBV27,TRBJ1-2,.,TRBD1,13,CASSHDREGGYTF,TGTGCCAGCAGCCACGACAGGGAGGGAGGCTACACCTTC
TRBV7-2,TRBJ2-5,.,TRBD2,17,CASSPGTSGGFQETQYF,TGTGCCAGCAGCCCAGGGACTAGCGGGGGCTTCCAAGAGACCCAGTACTTC
TRBV9,TRBJ1-2,.,.,14,CASSDLTGGYGYTF,TGTGCCAGCAGCGACCTGACAGGCGGATATGGCTACACCTTC
TRBV19,TRBJ2-1,once,.,16,CASQSLGGPGGSEQFF,TGTGCCAGCCAATCCCTTGGCGGCCCAGGAGGGTCTGAGCAGTTCTTC
TRBV5-4,TRBJ1-1,.,.,14,CASSSDPGNTEAFF,TGTGCCAGCAGCTCCGATCCAGGGAACACTGAAGCTTTCTTT
TRBV18,TRBJ1-6,.,.,13,CASSEALGSPLHF,TGTGCCAGCTCCGAGGCCCTTGGTTCACCCCTCCACTTT
TRBV10-3,TRBJ2-5,.,TRBD2,17,CAISESLAGGAQETQYF,TGTGCCATCAGTGAGTCATTGGCGGGAGGCGCCCAAGAGACCCAGTACTTC
TRBV10-3,TRBJ2-1,.,TRBD2,13,CAISGLASDEQFF,TGTGCCATCAGTGGACTAGCCAGCGATGAGCAGTTCTTC
TRBV5-1,TRBJ1-1,.,TRBD1,15,CASSIGTGVNTEAFF,TGCGCCAGCAGCATCGGCACAGGGGTGAACACTGAAGCTTTCTTT
TRBV6-1,TRBJ2-7,.,TRBD2,15,CASRALAGVGYEQYF,TGTGCCAGCAGGGCCCTAGCGGGCGTAGGCTACGAGCAGTACTTC
TRBV6-1,TRBJ1-1,.,TRBD1,14,CASSETWTGSEAFF,TGTGCCAGCAGTGAAACCTGGACAGGGTCTGAAGCTTTCTTT
TRBV6-1,TRBJ2-7,.,.,17,CASSEAGGTDISYEQYF,TGTGCCAGCAGTGAAGCGGGCGGGACCGACATTTCCTACGAGCAGTACTTC
TRBV9,TRBJ2-3,.,TRBD2,15,CASSVVSGGTDTQYF,TGTGCCAGCAGCGTAGTAAGCGGGGGCACAGATACGCAGTATTTT
TRBV7-3,TRBJ2-7,.,TRBD2,14,CASSPKLASYEQYF,TGTGCCAGCAGCCCGAAACTAGCGTCCTACGAGCAGTACTTC
TRBV2,TRBJ2-7,few,.,13,CASSADITYEQYF,TGTGCCAGCAGTGCCGACATTACCTACGAGCAGTACTTC
TRBV19,TRBJ2-7,.,TRBD1,14,CASSMSTGAYEQYF,TGTGCCAGTAGTATGTCCACAGGGGCCTACGAGCAGTACTTC
TRBV4-1,TRBJ1-5,.,TRBD1,20,CASSQEDRGQGAGGNQPQHF,TGCGCCAGCAGCCAAGAAGACCGTGGACAGGGGGCAGGTGGCAATCAGCCCCAGCATTTT
TRBV9,TRBJ1-6,.,.,15,CASSASGSYNSPLHF,TGTGCCAGCAGCGCCTCGGGCTCCTATAATTCACCCCTCCACTTT
TRBV6-5,TRBJ2-1,.,.,12,CASSSTDNEQFF,TGTGCCAGCAGTTCGACCGACAATGAGCAGTTCTTC
TRBV4-1,TRBJ2-1,.,.,13,CASSHGGYNEQFF,TGCGCCAGCAGCCACGGAGGGTACAATGAGCAGTTCTTC